Listed below are T cell receptor beta chains from one sample, sequenced in a study of identical twins. TCRdb called the 5' RACE reads again in MiXCR, with one record for every CDR3 protein. The sample has a few hundred thousand distinct CDR3 sequences, roughly 8% seen once; the top ten hold roughly 3.1%. These same records also appear under a second study, on yellow fever vaccine responses in identical twins.

The specimen sequenced was CD8+ T cells sorted from blood. The receptors here all came from a woman aged 18-30 years in good health. Both conserved end residues are part of each CDR3. D genes are given only for firm matches. The size entry is marked missing in some rows and otherwise reads once, few, many or a size class.

TGTGCCAGCAGTTCCCAGGACCGAGTGATGGAGACCCAGTACTTC,CASSSQDRVMETQYF,TRBJ2-5,NA,TRBV2,NA
TGTGCCAGCAGCGACCGGGACGGCACAGATACGCAGTATTTT,CASSDRDGTDTQYF,TRBJ2-3,NA,TRBV9,few
TGCAGTGCTAGAGGGTGGGAGCGCCTAAATGAGCAGTTCTTC,CSARGWERLNEQFF,TRBJ2-1,NA,TRBV20-1,few
TGTGCCAGCAGCCGAACTGACAGGGTGGGGGAGACCCAGTACTTC,CASSRTDRVGETQYF,TRBJ2-5,TRBD1,TRBV7-8,many
TGCAGTGCTAGAGATCTAGCGGGGGGAGATTACGAGCAGTACTTC,CSARDLAGGDYEQYF,TRBJ2-7,TRBD2,TRBV20-1,NA
TGTGCCAGCAGCGGGGGACTAGCGACAAACTCTGGGGCCAACGTCCTGACTTTC,CASSGGLATNSGANVLTF,TRBJ2-6,TRBD2,TRBV9,many
TGCGCCAGCAGCTCGGGACGGCTAGCCAAAAACATTCAGTACTTC,CASSSGRLAKNIQYF,TRBJ2-4,NA,TRBV4-1,many
TGTGCCAGCTCACCTGGCGGGACAGGGTTTAGTAACACTGAAGCTTTCTTT,CASSPGGTGFSNTEAFF,TRBJ1-1,TRBD1,TRBV18,few
TGCAGTGCTAGATCCCGGGACTTCACTAGCACAGATACGCAGTATTTT,CSARSRDFTSTDTQYF,TRBJ2-3,NA,TRBV20-1,many
TGCAGCACCATTCCTCCATCAGGGGTAGATACGCAGTATTTT,CSTIPPSGVDTQYF,TRBJ2-3,NA,TRBV29-1,NA
TGTGCCAGCAGCTTAGGATCTCTGGGCGGGGGGGAGACCCAGTACTTC,CASSLGSLGGGETQYF,TRBJ2-5,TRBD2,TRBV7-2,NA
TGTGCCTGGGAGGGTCCCCTCTCCGAGCAGTACTTC,CAWEGPLSEQYF,TRBJ2-7,NA,TRBV30,NA
TGTGCCAGCAGTTATCCAGGGGGAGCCTACAATGAGCAGTTCTTC,CASSYPGGAYNEQFF,TRBJ2-1,TRBD1,TRBV6-5,NA
TGCAGCGTTGAATGGCACAACCAAAGTGGTGAGCAGTTCTTC,CSVEWHNQSGEQFF,TRBJ2-1,NA,TRBV29-1,few
TGTGCCAGCAGCTTGGAACAGGACCCACAGTACTTC,CASSLEQDPQYF,TRBJ2-5,NA,TRBV7-6,few
TGCGCCAGCAGCCAAGAATATAGATTTAATGAAAAACTGTTTTTT,CASSQEYRFNEKLFF,TRBJ1-4,NA,TRBV4-1,many
TGCAGCGTTTTCGAGGGGGGAGGCGAGCAGTACTTC,CSVFEGGGEQYF,TRBJ2-7,NA,TRBV29-1,medium-sized
TGTGCCAGCAGTTACGGGAGTAGTCGCTTTGCTAACTATGGCTACACCTTC,CASSYGSSRFANYGYTF,TRBJ1-2,NA,TRBV6-5,NA
TGCGCCAGCAGCCAAGTCGGACAGGCGCTAATCACTGAAGCTTTCTTT,CASSQVGQALITEAFF,TRBJ1-1,TRBD1,TRBV4-1,NA
TGCGCCAGCAGTGAGTCGAGACAGGGGGCCGAGCAGTACTTC,CASSESRQGAEQYF,TRBJ2-7,TRBD1,TRBV10-2,few
TGTGCCAGCAGCCATAGGGAGGTAGGCCGAGGCGGAGAGACCCAGTACTTC,CASSHREVGRGGETQYF,TRBJ2-5,NA,TRBV7-9,NA
TGCAGTGCTCTGACCTCCCGACAGTACCCAAGGGAGACCCAGTACTTC,CSALTSRQYPRETQYF,TRBJ2-5,NA,TRBV20-1,many
TGTGCCAGCAGCCACCCCTTGGGCAGGTATACTTCATATAGCAATCAGCCCCAGCATTTT,CASSHPLGRYTSYSNQPQHF,TRBJ1-5,NA,TRBV14,NA
TGTGCCAGCAGTTTAGGGCAGGGGTTAAGAGAGACCCAGTACTTC,CASSLGQGLRETQYF,TRBJ2-5,NA,TRBV27,few
TGTGCCATCAGTGAGGAACTAGCGGGGAACTACGAGCAGTACTTC,CAISEELAGNYEQYF,TRBJ2-7,TRBD2,TRBV10-3,NA
TGTGCCAGCAGTGGCTTTGGACCAACCTACGAGCAGTACTTC,CASSGFGPTYEQYF,TRBJ2-7,NA,TRBV6-1,NA
TGTGCCAGCAGCTTAACGTCGGGACACTTAGCCTACGAGCAGTACTTC,CASSLTSGHLAYEQYF,TRBJ2-7,NA,TRBV7-9,few
TGTGCCAGCAGCCAAGAACGGACAGGGGGCCGCGAGCAGTACTTC,CASSQERTGGREQYF,TRBJ2-7,TRBD1,TRBV3-1,few
TGTGCCAGCAGTGAAGCGGGCCCCGAATATTTCTACGAGCAGTACTTC,CASSEAGPEYFYEQYF,TRBJ2-7,NA,TRBV2,few
TGTGCCAGCAAGCAGGGCGAACCCTACGAGCAGTACTTC,CASKQGEPYEQYF,TRBJ2-7,NA,TRBV7-9,few
TGTGCCACCAGTGATTCCTCCCGGACTAGCGGGGGACCCACAGATACGCAGTATTTT,CATSDSSRTSGGPTDTQYF,TRBJ2-3,TRBD2,TRBV24-1,few
TGTGCCAGCAGTGAAACTAGCGGGGCCCAAGAGACCCAGTACTTC,CASSETSGAQETQYF,TRBJ2-5,TRBD2,TRBV6-4,NA
TGCGCCAGCAGCCAAGCGAGCGGGAGACAATACGAGCAGTACTTC,CASSQASGRQYEQYF,TRBJ2-7,TRBD2,TRBV4-3,NA
TGTGCCAGCAACCTCCTCGTTGGGACAGTGCTCACAGATACGCAGTATTTT,CASNLLVGTVLTDTQYF,TRBJ2-3,TRBD1,TRBV6-1,NA
TGTGCCAGCAGCTCTACCGCAGGGGACGAGCAGTACTTC,CASSSTAGDEQYF,TRBJ2-7,NA,TRBV7-3,NA
TGTGCTAGCAGCCAGACCGGACTAACGGGTCCAAGGGGTGAGCAGTTCTTC,CASSQTGLTGPRGEQFF,TRBJ2-1,NA,TRBV7-7,few
TGCGCCAGCAGTGACCAATCGGGGACCCAGTACTTC,CASSDQSGTQYF,TRBJ2-5,NA,TRBV10-1,NA
TGCGCCAGCAGCGGGAAAGAGCAGTTCTTC,CASSGKEQFF,TRBJ2-1,NA,TRBV5-1,NA
TGTGCCAGCAGTCCTACAGGGGGCGGCGATGGCTACACCTTC,CASSPTGGGDGYTF,TRBJ1-2,TRBD1,TRBV6-2/TRBV6-3,many
TGCAGTGCTAGGACAGGGGGGTTTTACGAGCAGTACTTC,CSARTGGFYEQYF,TRBJ2-7,TRBD1,TRBV20-1,many
TGTGCCAGCCGCCCCCTTTTGGGATACTCCTACGAGCAGTACTTC,CASRPLLGYSYEQYF,TRBJ2-7,NA,TRBV27,many
TGTGCCAGCAGGGAGTGGAACACTGAAGCTTTCTTT,CASREWNTEAFF,TRBJ1-1,NA,TRBV25-1,few
TGCAGTGCTGGAGCGAGGGACAGGGGTTTGGAGCAGTACTTC,CSAGARDRGLEQYF,TRBJ2-7,TRBD1,TRBV20-1,NA
TGTGCCAGCAACGACATAATTGGGGGGAGCAATCAGCCCCAGCATTTT,CASNDIIGGSNQPQHF,TRBJ1-5,NA,TRBV6-2/TRBV6-3,once
TGTGCCAGCAGTTACTCGGCGAACTCCGCGCATGTAGAGACCCAGTACTTC,CASSYSANSAHVETQYF,TRBJ2-5,NA,TRBV6-5,few
TGTGCCAGCAGCTCACCCCTTAGCGGGAGTGGTGGGGATACGCAGTATTTT,CASSSPLSGSGGDTQYF,TRBJ2-3,TRBD2,TRBV7-9,many
TGTGCCAGCAGTTACTCGTTAGCAGGGGAAGTCGGTGAGCAGTTCTTC,CASSYSLAGEVGEQFF,TRBJ2-1,NA,TRBV6-2/TRBV6-3,NA
TGCGCCAGCAGCTTGGGACAGGGAAGCAACGGGCAGTACTTC,CASSLGQGSNGQYF,TRBJ2-7,TRBD1,TRBV5-1,NA
TGTGCCAGCAGACCTGACAGCATCGGGTTCTACGAGCAGTACTTC,CASRPDSIGFYEQYF,TRBJ2-7,NA,TRBV7-9,few
TGTGCCAGCAGTTTAGCCCTCGGCCTTTACGAGCAGTACTTC,CASSLALGLYEQYF,TRBJ2-7,NA,TRBV27,many
TGCAGCGTTGTTCACGAGGGCCAAACCTACAATGAGCAGTTCTTC,CSVVHEGQTYNEQFF,TRBJ2-1,NA,TRBV29-1,many
TGCAGCGCCGGTATCGACGAGCAGTACTTC,CSAGIDEQYF,TRBJ2-7,NA,TRBV29-1,NA
TGTGCCAGCAGCTCCCCAGGGGGCGTTAGCGGCGAGCAGTACTTC,CASSSPGGVSGEQYF,TRBJ2-7,TRBD1,TRBV7-9,many
TGCAGCGTTGAATCAGGGAGAGAGGGCTACACCTTC,CSVESGREGYTF,TRBJ1-2,NA,TRBV29-1,many
TGTGCCACCCGGACGGAGTACTATGGCTACACCTTC,CATRTEYYGYTF,TRBJ1-2,NA,TRBV10-3,many
TGTGCCAGCTCACCCCCAGGGGGAGGCTACAATGAGCAGTTCTTC,CASSPPGGGYNEQFF,TRBJ2-1,NA,TRBV18,NA
TGTGCCAGCAGTGAGCTGGCAGTGCAAGAGACCCAGTACTTC,CASSELAVQETQYF,TRBJ2-5,NA,TRBV2,NA
TGCGCCAGCAGCTTGGCCCCTAGTCTCTACGAGCAGTACTTC,CASSLAPSLYEQYF,TRBJ2-7,NA,TRBV5-1,few